This T cell receptor beta chain emerged from a study of shared T cell receptors in the human thymus. TCRdb's copy holds only in-frame clones and misses some; the assay was immunoSEQ multiplex PCR. The sample lists just under 550,000 clones, about four fifths occurring once. Looked up from germline, CDR1 is KGHSH and CDR2 is LQKENI. This CDR3 contains 14 residues. V was pared by 2 bases and J by 10 bases, with 14 bases between. These same data were also listed under a study on human thymus T cells. From that report: Related research described thymic repertoires that were highly overlapping among unrelated individuals.

This chain connects TRBV18 to TRBJ1-4; unclear D gene. Sequencing used thymocytes. The clonotype comes from a boy less than two years old with a congenital heart defect. Here the CDR3 DNA reads TGTGCCAGCTCACCATCGTCAACAGCCGGAAAACTGTTTTTT. Amino acid sequence: CASSPSSTAGKLFF.